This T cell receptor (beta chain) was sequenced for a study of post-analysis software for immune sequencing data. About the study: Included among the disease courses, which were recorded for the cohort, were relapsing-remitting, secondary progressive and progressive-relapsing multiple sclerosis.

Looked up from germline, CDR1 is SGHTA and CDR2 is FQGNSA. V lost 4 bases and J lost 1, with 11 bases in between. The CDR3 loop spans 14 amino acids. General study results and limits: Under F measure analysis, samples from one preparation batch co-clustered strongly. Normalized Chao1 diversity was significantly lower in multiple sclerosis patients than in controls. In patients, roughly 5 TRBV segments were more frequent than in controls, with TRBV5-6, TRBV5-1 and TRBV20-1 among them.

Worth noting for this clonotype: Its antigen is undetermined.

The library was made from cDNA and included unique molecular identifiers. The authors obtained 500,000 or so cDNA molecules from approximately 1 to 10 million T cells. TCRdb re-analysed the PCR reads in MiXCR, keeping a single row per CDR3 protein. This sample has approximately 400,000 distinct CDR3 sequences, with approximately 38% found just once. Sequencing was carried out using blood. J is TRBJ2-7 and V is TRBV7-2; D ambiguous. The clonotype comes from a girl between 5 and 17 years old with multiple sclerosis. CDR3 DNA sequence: TGTGCCAGCAGCTCTGGCATACTTTCCTACGAGCAGTACTTC. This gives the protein CASSSGILSYEQYF.